The T cell receptor (beta chain) described here comes from a study of regulatory T cells. Amplification used 52 TRBV primers and 13 TRBJ primers. Assay: immunoSEQ multiplex PCR; the TCRdb copy retains only in-frame clones and omits some. The sample lists about 35,000 clones; about 91% were seen once. This clone was detected only once. Its antigen is not identified. At testing, patients were 2 to 39 years old, with reduced naive and increased memory T-cell proportions. CD4+ T cells were divided by sorting: CD25-high CD127-low Tregs, CD25-low CD127-high conventional cells. Whole-study results and caveats: Hydrophobic residues at CDR3 positions 6 and 7 were enriched in conventional CD4+ T cells of CD3G-deficient patients. Skewed V and J usage and few unique V-J pairs marked patient repertoires, most in Tregs.

There are 12 residues in the CDR3. The germline gives CDR1 MDHEN, CDR2 SYDVKM. Trimming shortened V by 6 bases and J by 6 bases, and 8 bases separated the two germline ends. The sample taken for sequencing was conventional CD4+ T cells sorted from blood. The clonotype was recovered from a person between 18 and 35 years old with CD3G deficiency. This sequence joins TRBV28 and TRBJ2-2, with a weak D call TRBD1 (5 bases). This chain's CDR3 is CASSLGAGELFF. The CDR3, as DNA: TGTGCCAGCAGCTTAGGGGCCGGGGAGCTGTTTTTT.